This T cell receptor (beta chain) was sequenced for a study of identifying expanded T cells in peripheral blood. Study-wide results and limits: Variance in clone template counts between approximately 2-week samples significantly increased with total template count across all healthy donors.

Concerning this clone: Its antigen is unidentified.

Data came from immunoSEQ multiplex PCR; TCRdb stores just in-frame clones and leaves some out. This table has some 100,000 clones, 88% appearing once. Germline assignment: CDR1 MDHEN and CDR2 SYDVKM. This CDR3 is 12 amino acids long. Trimming removed 5 bases from V and 3 bases from J, with 8 bases in between. Sample: blood. The receptor's source is a person aged 18 to 75 in good health. The chain has TRBV28 and TRBJ2-7; D is possibly TRBD1 (5 bases). The CDR3 loop reads CASSTRGYEQYF. The CDR3 nucleotides are TGTGCCAGCAGTACAAGGGGCTACGAGCAGTACTTC.